This T cell receptor (beta chain) was obtained from a study of T cell responses to AZD1222 COVID-19 vaccine. TCRdb's copy holds only in-frame clones and misses some; the assay was immunoSEQ multiplex PCR. The sample yields approximately 150,000 clones, roughly 92% seen once. The V and J ends lost 2 bases and 8 bases respectively, with 18 bases between them. The CDR3 sequence is 16 residues long. Germline V lookup: CDR1 MGHRA, CDR2 YSYEKL. The study's findings and limits: Females outnumbered males among donors, who were mostly white British; clonal diversity was possibly underestimated.

About this clone itself: Its cognate antigen is unknown.

Recipients boosted at about 4 weeks or about 12 weeks are pooled. This chain links TRBV4-1 with TRBJ1-4; possible D gene TRBD1, 5 bases. This TCR was sampled from an adult who received the AZD1222 COVID-19 vaccine. The starting material was peripheral blood, obtained 28 days after the second AZD1222 dose. CDR3 sequence reads: CASSQLGVQTVEKLFF. The CDR3 DNA reads TGCGCCAGCAGCCAACTTGGGGTTCAGACAGTCGAAAAACTGTTTTTT.